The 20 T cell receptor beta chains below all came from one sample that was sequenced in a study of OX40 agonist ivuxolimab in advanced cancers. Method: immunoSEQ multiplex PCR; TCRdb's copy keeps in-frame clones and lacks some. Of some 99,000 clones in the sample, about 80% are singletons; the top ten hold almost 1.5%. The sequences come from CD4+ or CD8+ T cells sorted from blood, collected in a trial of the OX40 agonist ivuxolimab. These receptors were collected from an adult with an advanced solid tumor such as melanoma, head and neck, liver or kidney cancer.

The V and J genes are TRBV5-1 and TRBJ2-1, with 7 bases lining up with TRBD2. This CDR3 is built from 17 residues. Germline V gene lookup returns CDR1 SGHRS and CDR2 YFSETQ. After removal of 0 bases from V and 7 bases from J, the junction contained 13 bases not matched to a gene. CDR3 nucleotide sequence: TGCGCCAGCAGCTTGGGGGAAGGACTAGGGTCCCTAAATGAGCAGTTCTTC. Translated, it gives CASSLGEGLGSLNEQFF.

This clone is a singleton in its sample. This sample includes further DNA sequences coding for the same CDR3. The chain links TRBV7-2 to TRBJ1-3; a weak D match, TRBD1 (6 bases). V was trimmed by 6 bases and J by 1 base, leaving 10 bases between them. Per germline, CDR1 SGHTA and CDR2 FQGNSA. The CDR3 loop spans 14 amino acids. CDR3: CASRQQGSGNTIYF. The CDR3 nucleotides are TGTGCCAGCAGGCAACAGGGATCTGGAAACACCATATATTTT.

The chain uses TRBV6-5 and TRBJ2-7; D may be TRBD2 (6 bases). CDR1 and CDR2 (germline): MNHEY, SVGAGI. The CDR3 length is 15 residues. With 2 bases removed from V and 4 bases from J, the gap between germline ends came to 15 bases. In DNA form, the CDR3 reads TGTGCCAGCAGTTACAGTGAGCGGGTAAGGTACGAGCAGTACTTC. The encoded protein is CASSYSERVRYEQYF.

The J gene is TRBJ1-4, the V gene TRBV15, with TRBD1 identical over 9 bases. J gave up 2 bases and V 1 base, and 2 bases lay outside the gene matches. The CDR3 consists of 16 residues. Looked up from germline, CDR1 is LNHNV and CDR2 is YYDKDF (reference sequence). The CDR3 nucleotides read TGTGCCACCAGCAGAGGGGACAGGGCGACTAATGAAAAACTGTTTTTT. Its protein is CATSRGDRATNEKLFF.

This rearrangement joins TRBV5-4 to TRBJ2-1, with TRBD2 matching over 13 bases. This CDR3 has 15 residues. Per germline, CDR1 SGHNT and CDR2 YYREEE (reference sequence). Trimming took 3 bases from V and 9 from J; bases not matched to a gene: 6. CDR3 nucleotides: TGTGCCAGCAGCTCAGGACTAGCGGGAGTGGTTGAGCAGTTCTTC. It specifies CASSSGLAGVVEQFF.

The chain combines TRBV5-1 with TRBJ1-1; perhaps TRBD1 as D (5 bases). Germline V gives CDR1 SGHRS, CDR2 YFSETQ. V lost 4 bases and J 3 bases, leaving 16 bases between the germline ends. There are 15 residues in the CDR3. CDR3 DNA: TGCGCCAGCAGCCTCCGACAGCCGGCCTACACTGAAGCTTTCTTT. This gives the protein CASSLRQPAYTEAFF.

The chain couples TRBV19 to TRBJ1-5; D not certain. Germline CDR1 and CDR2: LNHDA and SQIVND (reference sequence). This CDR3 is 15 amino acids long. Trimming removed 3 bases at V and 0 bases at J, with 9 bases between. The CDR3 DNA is TGTGCCAGTAGTATTCAGCGAAATAGCAATCAGCCCCAGCATTTT. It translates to CASSIQRNSNQPQHF.

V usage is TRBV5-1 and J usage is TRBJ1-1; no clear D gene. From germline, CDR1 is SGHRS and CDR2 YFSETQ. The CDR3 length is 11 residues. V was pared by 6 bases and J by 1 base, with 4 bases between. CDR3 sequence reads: CASMGNTEAFF. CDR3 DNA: TGCGCCAGCATGGGGAACACTGAAGCTTTCTTT.

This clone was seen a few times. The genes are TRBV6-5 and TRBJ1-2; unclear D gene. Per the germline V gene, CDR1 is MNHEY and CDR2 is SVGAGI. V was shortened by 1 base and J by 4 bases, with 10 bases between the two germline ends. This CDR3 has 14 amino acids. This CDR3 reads CASSYFGVGYGYTF. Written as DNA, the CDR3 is TGTGCCAGCAGTTACTTTGGGGTAGGCTATGGCTACACCTTC.

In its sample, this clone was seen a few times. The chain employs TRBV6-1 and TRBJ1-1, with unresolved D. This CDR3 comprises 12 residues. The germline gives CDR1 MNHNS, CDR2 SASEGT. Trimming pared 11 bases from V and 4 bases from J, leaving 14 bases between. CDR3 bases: TGTGCCGGCCGCGGGGTAGGCACTGAAGCTTTCTTT. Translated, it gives CAGRGVGTEAFF.

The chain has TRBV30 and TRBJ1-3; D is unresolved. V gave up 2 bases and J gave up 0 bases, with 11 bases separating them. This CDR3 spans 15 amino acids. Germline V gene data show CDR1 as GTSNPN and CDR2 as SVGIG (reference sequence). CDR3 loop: CAWSTSGFSGNTIYF. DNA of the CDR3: TGTGCCTGGAGTACATCAGGTTTCTCTGGAAACACCATATATTTT.

For the CDR3, the DNA is TGTGCCAGCAGCTCCCCCCGGACAGGGGTGTCGAGATGGCAGTTCTTC. Amino acid sequence: CASSSPRTGVSRWQFF. The chain is built from TRBV11-2 and TRBJ2-1; the match to TRBD1 covers 9 bases. This CDR3 is built from 16 residues. After removal of 4 bases from V and 12 bases from J, the junction contained 16 bases not matched to a gene. CDR1 is SGHAT, CDR2 FQNNGV, per germline.

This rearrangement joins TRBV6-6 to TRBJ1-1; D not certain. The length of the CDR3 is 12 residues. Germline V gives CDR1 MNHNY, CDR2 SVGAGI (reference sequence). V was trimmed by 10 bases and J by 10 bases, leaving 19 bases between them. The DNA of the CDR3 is TGTGCCACCTCAGTTACCGGGATCGGAGCTTTCTTT. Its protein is CATSVTGIGAFF.

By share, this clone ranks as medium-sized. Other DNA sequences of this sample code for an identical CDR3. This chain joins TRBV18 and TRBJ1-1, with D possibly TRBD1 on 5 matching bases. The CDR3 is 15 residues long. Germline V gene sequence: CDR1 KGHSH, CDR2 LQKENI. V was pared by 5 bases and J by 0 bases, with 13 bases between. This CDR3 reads CASSSGRGMNTEAFF. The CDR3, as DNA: TGTGCCAGCTCATCCGGACGGGGGATGAACACTGAAGCTTTCTTT.

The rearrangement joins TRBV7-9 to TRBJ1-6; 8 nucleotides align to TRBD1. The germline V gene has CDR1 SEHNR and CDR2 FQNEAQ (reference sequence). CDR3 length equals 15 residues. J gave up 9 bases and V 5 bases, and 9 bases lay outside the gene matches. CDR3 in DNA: TGTGCCAGCAGCCCCCGAGGACAGGGAGGTTCACCCCTCCACTTT. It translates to CASSPRGQGGSPLHF.

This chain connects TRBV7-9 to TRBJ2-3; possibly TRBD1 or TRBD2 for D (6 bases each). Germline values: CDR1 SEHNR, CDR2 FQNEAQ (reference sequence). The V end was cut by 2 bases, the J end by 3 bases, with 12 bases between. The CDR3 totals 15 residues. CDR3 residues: CASSLSGAPTDTQYF. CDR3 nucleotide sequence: TGTGCCAGCAGCTTATCGGGGGCGCCAACAGATACGCAGTATTTT.

The CDR3 DNA sequence: TGTGCCATCAGTGAGTACAGTTCCTACGAGCAGTACTTC. It encodes CAISEYSSYEQYF. The chain carries TRBV10-3 and TRBJ2-7, with no clear D. Between the trimmed V and J ends, which lost 1 base and 1 base, there was a span of 5 bases. Germline assignment: CDR1 ENHRY and CDR2 SYGVKD. CDR3 length: 13 residues.

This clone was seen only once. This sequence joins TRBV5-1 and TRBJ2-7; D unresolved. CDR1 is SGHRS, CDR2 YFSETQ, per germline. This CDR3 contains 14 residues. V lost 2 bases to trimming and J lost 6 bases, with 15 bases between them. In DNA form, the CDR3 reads TGCGCCAGCAGCTTTGTGAGACTTTCAGCCGAGCAGTACTTC. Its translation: CASSFVRLSAEQYF.

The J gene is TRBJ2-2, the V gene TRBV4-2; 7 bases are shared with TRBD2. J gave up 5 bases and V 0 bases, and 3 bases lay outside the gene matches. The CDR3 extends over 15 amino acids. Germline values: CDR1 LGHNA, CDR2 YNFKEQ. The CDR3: CASSQDLRETGELFF. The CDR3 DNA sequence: TGTGCCAGCAGCCAAGATTTGCGGGAGACCGGGGAGCTGTTTTTT.

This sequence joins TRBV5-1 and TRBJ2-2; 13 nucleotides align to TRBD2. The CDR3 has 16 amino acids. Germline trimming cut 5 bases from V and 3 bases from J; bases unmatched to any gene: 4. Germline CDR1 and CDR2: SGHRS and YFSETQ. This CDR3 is CASRRTSGSHTGELFF. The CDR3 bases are TGCGCCAGCAGGCGGACTAGCGGGAGCCACACCGGGGAGCTGTTTTTT.